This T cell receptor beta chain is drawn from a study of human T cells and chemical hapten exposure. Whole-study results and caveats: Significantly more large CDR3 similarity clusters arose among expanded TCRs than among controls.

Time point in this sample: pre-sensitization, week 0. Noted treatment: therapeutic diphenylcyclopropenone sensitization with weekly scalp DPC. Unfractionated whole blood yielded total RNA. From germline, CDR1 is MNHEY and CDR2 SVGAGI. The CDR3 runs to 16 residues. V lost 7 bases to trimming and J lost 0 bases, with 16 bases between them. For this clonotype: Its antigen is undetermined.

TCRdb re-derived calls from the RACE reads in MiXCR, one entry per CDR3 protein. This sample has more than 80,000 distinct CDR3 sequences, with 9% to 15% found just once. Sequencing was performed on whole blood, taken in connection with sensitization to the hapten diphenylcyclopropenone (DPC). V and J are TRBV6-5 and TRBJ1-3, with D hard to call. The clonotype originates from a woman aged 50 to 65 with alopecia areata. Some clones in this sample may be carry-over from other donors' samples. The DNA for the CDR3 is TGTGCCAGCACGGGCCAGAGCCCAAACTCTGGAAACACCATATATTTT. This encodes CASTGQSPNSGNTIYF.